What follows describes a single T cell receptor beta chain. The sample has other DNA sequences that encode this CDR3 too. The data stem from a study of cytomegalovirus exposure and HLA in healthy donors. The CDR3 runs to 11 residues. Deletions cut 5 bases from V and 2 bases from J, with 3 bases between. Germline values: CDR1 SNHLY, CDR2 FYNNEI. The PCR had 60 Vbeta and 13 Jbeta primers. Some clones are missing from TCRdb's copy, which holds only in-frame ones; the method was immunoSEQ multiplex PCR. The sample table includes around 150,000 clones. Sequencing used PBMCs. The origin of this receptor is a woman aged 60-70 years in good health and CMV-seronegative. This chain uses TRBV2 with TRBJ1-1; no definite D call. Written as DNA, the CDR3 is TGTGCCAGCAGTCTAAACACTGAAGCTTTCTTT. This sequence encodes CASSLNTEAFF. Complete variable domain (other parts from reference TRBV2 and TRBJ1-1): EPEVTQTPSHQVTQMGQEVILRCVPISNHLYFYWYRQILGQKVEFLVSFYNNEISEKSEIFDDQFSVERPDGSNFTLKIRSTKLEDSAMYFCASSLNTEAFFGQGTRLTVV.